A selection of T cell receptor beta chains follows, all from one sample in a study of T-cell memory formation after mild COVID-19. TCRdb called the 5' RACE reads again in MiXCR, with one record for every CDR3 protein. The sample contains about 290,000 distinct CDR3 sequences, approximately 18% of which appear only once. The sample consisted of PBMCs or a T cell subset sorted from them (not recorded which). The receptors come from a man between 18 and 35 years old who had mild COVID-19 (a few samples of this study predate the infection). Cell type and time point are not known. Each CDR3 is given with its conserved first and last residue. D genes are given only for firm matches. Expanded clones are given a class, and other clones once, few, many or no size at all.

TRBV5-1	TRBD2	16	TRBJ2-3	-	TGCGCCAGCAGCGCCACGACTAGCGGGGGGGCGAATACGCAGTATTTT	CASSATTSGGANTQYF
TRBV6-1	TRBD1	14	TRBJ2-1	-	TGTGCCAGCAGTAAGGGGACAGGCTACAATGAGCAGTTCTTC	CASSKGTGYNEQFF
TRBV7-2	-	14	TRBJ1-2	few	TGTGCCAGCAGCTCCTCACCCCGGACGGGAGGCTACACCTTC	CASSSSPRTGGYTF
TRBV5-1	-	16	TRBJ2-3	-	TGCGCCAGCAGCTTGGCTCCAGCGGGCCTCACAGATACGCAGTATTTT	CASSLAPAGLTDTQYF
TRBV6-5	TRBD2	15	TRBJ2-2	-	TGTGCCAGCAGACCCGGACTAGAGAACACCGGGGAGCTGTTTTTT	CASRPGLENTGELFF
TRBV7-9	TRBD2	17	TRBJ2-5	-	TGTGCCAGCAGCCCCAAGACTAGCGGGGCAAACCAAGAGACCCAGTACTTC	CASSPKTSGANQETQYF
TRBV12-3/TRBV12-4	-	14	TRBJ2-7	-	TGTGCCAGCAGTTTAGACCCAGTCTCCTACGAGCAGTACTTC	CASSLDPVSYEQYF
TRBV5-4	-	14	TRBJ1-2	-	TGTGCCAGCAGCTTTACAGGAACCTCCTATGGCTACACCTTC	CASSFTGTSYGYTF
TRBV9	-	13	TRBJ2-2	-	TGTGCCAGCAGCGTAGGGACTGCTGGGGAGCTGTTTTTT	CASSVGTAGELFF
TRBV20-1	-	18	TRBJ1-5	few	TGCAGTGCTAGAGATTTTCGCAGGGGTGATGGGGGCAATCAGCCCCAGCATTTT	CSARDFRRGDGGNQPQHF
TRBV27	TRBD2	17	TRBJ2-3	-	TGTGCCAGCATGAACGGGGGGATCGGGCCTAGCACAGATACGCAGTATTTT	CASMNGGIGPSTDTQYF